The 20 T cell receptor beta chains listed next were all sequenced from one sample in a study of blood T cell repertoires in COVID-19. Measured with immunoSEQ multiplex PCR; TCRdb has only the in-frame clones, and not every one. This sample has 300,000 to 450,000 clones, with around 87% found just once. The sample was PBMCs or T cells enriched from blood (not recorded which). Receptors were obtained from a man aged 18 to 30 who had recovered from COVID-19.

The chain uses TRBV6-2 or TRBV6-3 and TRBJ2-7, with D hard to call. V was shortened by 2 bases and J by 2 bases, with 7 bases between the two germline ends. The CDR3 runs to 13 residues. Germline V gene data show CDR1 as MNHEY and CDR2 as SVGEGT. CDR3 DNA sequence: TGTGCCAGCAGTTACAGCCTACCCTACGAGCAGTACTTC. Translated, it gives CASSYSLPYEQYF.

J is TRBJ1-1 and V is TRBV5-1, with D unresolved. CDR3 length: 15 amino acids. Germline CDR1 is SGHRS and CDR2 is YFSETQ. V was clipped by 0 bases and J by 4 bases, with 13 bases between them. In nucleotides, the CDR3 is TGCGCCAGCAGCTTGGGCGCAGGAGGGAGCACTGAAGCTTTCTTT. The encoded protein is CASSLGAGGSTEAFF.

J is TRBJ1-2 and V is TRBV6-5; unclear D gene. The CDR3 runs 11 residues. Trimming pared 6 bases from V and 8 bases from J, leaving 10 bases between. Looked up from germline, CDR1 is MNHEY and CDR2 is SVGAGI. The CDR3 DNA sequence: TGTGCCAGCAGCCAGGCGGGGGGCTACACCTTC. Amino acids: CASSQAGGYTF.

This chain connects TRBV6-9 to TRBJ2-3; D uncertain. The germline CDR1 and CDR2 sequences are MNHGY and SVAAGI. Trimming stripped 6 bases from V and 0 bases from J, with 25 bases between. The CDR3 loop spans 19 amino acids. CDR3 sequence (DNA): TGTGCCAGCAGAAAAGGTAAATCAAAGGAAGAGACTAGCACAGATACGCAGTATTTT. Translated: CASRKGKSKEETSTDTQYF.

The V gene is TRBV28, the J gene TRBJ2-1; TRBD2 matches at 9 bases. J lost 4 bases, V lost 3 bases, and 10 bases had no gene match. Germline lookup yields CDR1 MDHEN and CDR2 SYDVKM. This CDR3 has 17 amino acids. CDR3 region: CASSFNVGGRAYNEQFF. The CDR3 DNA reads TGTGCCAGCAGTTTCAATGTGGGCGGGAGGGCGTACAATGAGCAGTTCTTC.

The chain employs TRBV28 and TRBJ2-1; 7 positions match TRBD2. CDR3 size: 13 residues. V gave up 8 bases and J gave up 4 bases; unmatched junction bases: 5. CDR1 MDHEN and CDR2 SYDVKM come from the germline V gene. For the CDR3, the DNA is TGTGCCAGCTGGGGACTAACGTACAATGAGCAGTTCTTC. It specifies CASWGLTYNEQFF.

As for this clone: This sample includes further DNA sequences coding for the same CDR3. V usage is TRBV5-4 and J usage is TRBJ2-5; D might be TRBD1 (7 bases). Germline CDR1 and CDR2: SGHNT and YYREEE (reference sequence). The V and J ends lost 3 bases and 4 bases respectively, with 16 bases between them. CDR3 length equals 15 residues. In DNA, the CDR3 is TGTGCCAGCAGCTCGGTGGGGCAGGGGGGAGAGACCCAGTACTTC. This encodes CASSSVGQGGETQYF.

The V and J genes are TRBV7-2 and TRBJ2-3; possible D gene TRBD2, 7 bases. Trimming removed 5 bases from V and 0 bases from J, with 9 bases in between. The V gene's germline CDR1 is SGHTA and CDR2 FQGNSA. The length of the CDR3 is 14 residues. The CDR3 reads CASSRGASTDTQYF. CDR3 DNA: TGTGCCAGCAGCCGGGGGGCTAGCACAGATACGCAGTATTTT.

The V gene is TRBV12-5, the J gene TRBJ1-1; D may be TRBD1 (6 bases). From germline, CDR1 is LGHNT and CDR2 FRNRAP. Trimming pared 2 bases from V and 4 bases from J, leaving 14 bases between. The CDR3 is made up of 15 amino acids. The CDR3, as DNA: TGTGCTAGTGGTTTGTTTCCAGGGGAGAGCACTGAAGCTTTCTTT. It is translated as CASGLFPGESTEAFF. The whole variable domain, filled in from reference TRBV12-5 and TRBJ1-1, reads DARVTQTPRHKVTEMGQEVTMRCQPILGHNTVFWYRQTMMQGLELLAYFRNRAPLDDSGMPKDRFSAEMPDATLATLKIQPSEPRDSAVYFCASGLFPGESTEAFFGQGTRLTVV.

The J gene is TRBJ2-1, the V gene TRBV7-9; 8 bases align to TRBD1. Germline CDR1 SEHNR, CDR2 FQNEAQ (reference sequence). V trimming: 4 bases; J trimming: 3 bases; junction bases outside the gene matches: 8. The CDR3 length is 16 residues. Here the CDR3 reads CASSSYQGAIYNEQFF. CDR3 nucleotide sequence: TGTGCCAGCAGCTCGTACCAGGGGGCTATCTACAATGAGCAGTTCTTC.

The gene calls are TRBV4-1 and TRBJ2-5; the match to TRBD1 covers 12 bases. Germline CDR1 MGHRA, CDR2 YSYEKL. This CDR3 region has 17 residues. After removal of 3 bases from V and 6 bases from J, the junction contained 11 bases not matched to a gene. The DNA of the CDR3 is TGCGCCAGCAGCCAGACAACCGGGACAGGGGGCCACAAGACCCAGTACTTC. It encodes CASSQTTGTGGHKTQYF.

V and J are TRBV18 and TRBJ1-1; D ambiguous. V lost 3 bases and J lost 5, with 16 bases in between. CDR3 length: 15 amino acids. The germline V gene encodes CDR1 KGHSH and CDR2 LQKENI. Written as DNA, the CDR3 is TGTGCCAGCTCACCTCAGTCCGGGTTCGGGACTGAAGCTTTCTTT. The encoded protein is CASSPQSGFGTEAFF.

The rearrangement links TRBV19 to TRBJ1-2; D is perhaps TRBD1 (5 bases). The ends were cut back, 3 bases at V and 3 bases at J, with 11 bases in the middle. Germline CDR1 reads LNHDA; CDR2 reads SQIVND (reference sequence). CDR3 length: 14 amino acids. The CDR3, as DNA: TGTGCCAGTAGTATGCAGGGATCACACTATGGCTACACCTTC. Its translation: CASSMQGSHYGYTF.

This chain connects TRBV6-5 to TRBJ2-2, with TRBD2 identical over 11 bases. The germline V gene encodes CDR1 MNHEY and CDR2 SVGAGI. V gave up 6 bases and J gave up 7 bases; unmatched junction bases: 7. This CDR3 is built from 15 residues. The CDR3 protein is CASRPTSGSYGELFF. The CDR3 DNA reads TGTGCCAGCAGACCAACTAGCGGGAGTTACGGGGAGCTGTTTTTT.

This chain connects TRBV6-5 to TRBJ1-1, with a possible D match to TRBD1 (5 bases). Trimming pared 6 bases from V and 7 bases from J, leaving 12 bases between. This CDR3 region has 12 residues. In germline, CDR1 is MNHEY, CDR2 SVGAGI. The CDR3 DNA sequence: TGTGCCAGCAGAGGGAGGGGTCATGAAGCTTTCTTT. It encodes CASRGRGHEAFF.

This chain connects TRBV11-2 to TRBJ1-6; D uncertain. Trimming left V 1 base short and J 4 bases short, with 14 bases between. The CDR3 totals 17 residues. Germline V gene data show CDR1 as SGHAT and CDR2 as FQNNGV. CDR3: CASSLGVGGRYNSPLHF. The CDR3 DNA reads as TGTGCCAGCAGCTTAGGGGTCGGAGGACGTTATAATTCACCCCTCCACTTT.

This clone was picked up one time. The chain joins TRBV15 to TRBJ1-2; D gene unclear. CDR3 size: 12 residues. The germline V gene has CDR1 LNHNV and CDR2 YYDKDF (reference sequence). The V gene lost 1 base and the J gene lost 8 bases, with 8 bases spanning the gap. The CDR3 bases are TGTGCCACCAGCAGAGCCGAGGCGGGCTACACCTTC. As protein: CATSRAEAGYTF.

This clone came up once. The V and J genes are TRBV29-1 and TRBJ1-3; TRBD1 agrees at 9 bases. The CDR3 totals 15 residues. The J segment lost 1 base and the V segment lost 5 bases, leaving 6 bases of the junction unmatched. Germline CDR1 SQVTM, CDR2 ANQGSEA. The chain's CDR3 is CSVTGQGRSGNTIYF. The CDR3 DNA follows: TGCAGCGTTACGGGACAGGGAAGGTCTGGAAACACCATATATTTT.

V is TRBV27 and J is TRBJ2-7, with 10 bases fitting TRBD2. Germline V CDR1 and CDR2: MNHEY, SMNVEV (reference sequence). V lost 5 bases and J lost 11; bases outside the gene matches: 12. This CDR3 is built from 14 residues. CDR3 DNA sequence: TGTGCCAGCAGTCCCGGGGGTAGCGGGAGGTCGGAGTACTTC. This translates into CASSPGGSGRSEYF.

The chain employs TRBV3-1 (or the pseudogene TRBV3-2) and TRBJ1-6; D is undetermined. Germline V CDR1 and CDR2: LGHDT, YNNKEL (reference sequence). The CDR3 runs 13 residues. V lost 1 base and J lost 13, with 11 bases in between. The CDR3: CASSQGTRRPLHF. CDR3 DNA: TGTGCCAGCAGCCAAGGTACGCGGCGGCCCCTCCACTTT.